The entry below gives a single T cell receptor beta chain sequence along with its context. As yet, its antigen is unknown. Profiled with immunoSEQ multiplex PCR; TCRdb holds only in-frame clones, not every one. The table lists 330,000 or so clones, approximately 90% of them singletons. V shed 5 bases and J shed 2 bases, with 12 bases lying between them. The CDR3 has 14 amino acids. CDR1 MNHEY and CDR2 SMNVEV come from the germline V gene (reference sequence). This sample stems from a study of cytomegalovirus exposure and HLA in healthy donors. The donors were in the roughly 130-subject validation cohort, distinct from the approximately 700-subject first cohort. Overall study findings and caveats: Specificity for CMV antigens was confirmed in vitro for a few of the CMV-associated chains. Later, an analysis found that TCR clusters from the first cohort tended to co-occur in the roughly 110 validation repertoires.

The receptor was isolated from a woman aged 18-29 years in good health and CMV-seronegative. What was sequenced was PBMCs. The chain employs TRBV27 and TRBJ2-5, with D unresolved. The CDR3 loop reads CASSPLLTQETQYF. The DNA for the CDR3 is TGTGCCAGCAGTCCGCTACTAACGCAAGAGACCCAGTACTTC.